The clone carrying this TCR beta chain was seen repeatedly, ten times or more. As yet, its antigen is unknown. The study amplified TCR beta CDR3 regions using RNA transcripts. The first round was an RT-PCR with HTBI primers, and the second round was a multiplex PCR. TCRdb passed the multiplex PCR reads through MiXCR, listing each CDR3 protein once. The top ten clones hold around two fifths of a sample with approximately 210,000 distinct CDR3 sequences, around a fifth of them seen once. The source of the sample is a study of Graves' ophthalmopathy and Graves' hyperthyroidism. CDR1 SGHVS and CDR2 FQNEAQ come from the germline V gene. Deletions cut 2 bases from V and 0 bases from J, with 22 bases between. The CDR3 has 19 amino acids. General observations from the study: A majority of expanded thyroid clonotypes exceeding 0.001 frequency were likewise present in blood. Ophthalmopathy versus stable hyperthyroidism: 13-signature model gave 85% to 90% sensitivity, approximately 80% specificity.

Moderate-to-severe activity, CAS ≥3, NOSPECS ≥4 and duration under 3 months were recorded for donors with ophthalmopathy. Exclusion criteria comprised other autoimmune diseases, uncontrolled infections, pregnancy or lactation in patients. The TCR comes from a woman in her forties or fifties with Graves' ophthalmopathy. The V gene is TRBV7-8, the J gene TRBJ1-1; maybe TRBD1 (5 bases). Sequencing was carried out using peripheral blood. The CDR3 loop reads CASSLSRQRAQLMNTEAFF. As DNA, the CDR3 is TGTGCCAGCAGCTTATCGCGACAGAGGGCACAACTAATGAACACTGAAGCTTTCTTT.